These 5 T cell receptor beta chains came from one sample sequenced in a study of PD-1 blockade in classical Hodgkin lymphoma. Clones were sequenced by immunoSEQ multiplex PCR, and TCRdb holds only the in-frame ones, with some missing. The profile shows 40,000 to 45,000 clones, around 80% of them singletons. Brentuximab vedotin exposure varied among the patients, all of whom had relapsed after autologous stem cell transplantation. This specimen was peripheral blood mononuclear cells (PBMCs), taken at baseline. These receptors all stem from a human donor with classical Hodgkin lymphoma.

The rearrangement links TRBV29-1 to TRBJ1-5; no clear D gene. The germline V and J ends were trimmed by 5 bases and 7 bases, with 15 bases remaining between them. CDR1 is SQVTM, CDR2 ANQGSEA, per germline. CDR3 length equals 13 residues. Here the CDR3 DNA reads TGCAGCGTTCGCGGCTTCGAGGGCCAGCCCCAGCATTTT. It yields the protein CSVRGFEGQPQHF. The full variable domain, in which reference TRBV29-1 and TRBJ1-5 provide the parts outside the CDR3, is SAVISQKPSRDICQRGTSLTIQCQVDSQVTMMFWYRQQPGQSLTLIATANQGSEATYESGFVIDKFPISRPNLTFSTLTVSNMSPEDSSIYLCSVRGFEGQPQHFGDGTRLSIL.

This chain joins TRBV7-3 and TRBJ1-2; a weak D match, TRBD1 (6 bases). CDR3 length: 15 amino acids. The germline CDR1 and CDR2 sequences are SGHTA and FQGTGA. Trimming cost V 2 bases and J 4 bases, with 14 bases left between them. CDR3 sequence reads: CASSLAPGGGYGYTF. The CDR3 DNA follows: TGTGCCAGCAGCTTAGCCCCGGGAGGGGGCTATGGCTACACCTTC.

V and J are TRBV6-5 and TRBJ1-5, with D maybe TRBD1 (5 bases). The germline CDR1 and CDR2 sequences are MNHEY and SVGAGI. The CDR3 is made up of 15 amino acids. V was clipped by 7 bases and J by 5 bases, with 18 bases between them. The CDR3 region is CASKRGSQSDQPQHF. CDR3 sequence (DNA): TGTGCCAGCAAGAGGGGCAGCCAGTCGGATCAGCCCCAGCATTTT.

Here the CDR3 reads CASSYLGDEQYF. The CDR3 DNA sequence: TGTGCCAGCAGTTATTTGGGGGACGAGCAGTACTTC. The rearrangement joins TRBV6-5 to TRBJ2-7; either TRBD1 or TRBD2 may fit D (5 bases each). The CDR3 runs to 12 residues. With 3 bases removed from V and 5 bases from J, the gap between germline ends came to 8 bases. Germline V gene sequence: CDR1 MNHEY, CDR2 SVGAGI.

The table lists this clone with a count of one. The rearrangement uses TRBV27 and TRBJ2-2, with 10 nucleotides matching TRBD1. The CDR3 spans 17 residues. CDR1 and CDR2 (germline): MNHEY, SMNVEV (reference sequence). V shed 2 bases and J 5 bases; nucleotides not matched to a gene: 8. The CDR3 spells CASSLDWDRGLTGELFF. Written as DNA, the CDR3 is TGTGCCAGCAGTTTAGATTGGGACAGGGGTTTGACCGGGGAGCTGTTTTTT.